What follows are 21 T cell receptor beta chains derived from one specimen sequenced in a study. TCRdb re-called the 5' RACE reads through MiXCR, storing one row per CDR3 protein. The sample has 55,000 to 80,000 distinct CDR3 sequences, 22% seen once; the top ten hold under 3.5%. Sequenced material: memory CD4+ T cells sorted from a lymph node. Subset in this sample: memory CD4+ T cells, CD4+CD45RO+CD25-. Every receptor here comes from a female donor with breast cancer.

The rearrangement uses TRBV5-4 and TRBJ1-6, with 8 bases matching TRBD1. The germline gives CDR1 SGHNT, CDR2 YYREEE (reference sequence). The CDR3 loop spans 13 amino acids. V gave up 4 bases and J gave up 10 bases; unmatched junction bases: 4. The CDR3 DNA reads as TGTGCCAGCAGCCCGGACAGGGAGTCACCCCTCCACTTT. Protein sequence: CASSPDRESPLHF.

In this sample, this clonotype turned up a few times. The CDR3 bases are TGCGCCAGCAGCCCCCAGACTAGCGGGGGAAAGTATACGCAGTATTTT. Residues: CASSPQTSGGKYTQYF. V gene TRBV5-1 combines with J gene TRBJ2-3; 12 bases align to TRBD2. Germline values: CDR1 SGHRS, CDR2 YFSETQ. V was clipped by 4 bases and J by 7 bases; unmatched bases: 10. The length of the CDR3 is 16 residues.

Turning to this clonotype: This could be a read error, since a much larger clone is one nucleotide away. This chain connects TRBV29-1 to TRBJ1-5; D gene uncertain. The CDR3 extends over 12 amino acids. V was cut by 7 bases and J by 0 bases, with 7 bases left in between. The germline CDR1 and CDR2 sequences are SQVTM and ANQGSEA. CDR3 coding DNA: TGCAGCGCGTCGGGTAGCAATCAGCCCCAGCATTTT. Translation gives CSASGSNQPQHF.

This clonotype showed up just a few times. V is TRBV5-1 and J is TRBJ1-1; 7 nucleotides align to TRBD1. The CDR3 is 14 amino acids. V lost 5 bases to trimming and J lost 2 bases; unmatched junction nucleotides: 6. CDR1 and CDR2 from the germline V gene are SGHRS and YFSETQ. CDR3 sequence reads: CASSSGTENTEAFF. The CDR3 DNA sequence: TGCGCCAGCAGTTCCGGGACAGAAAACACTGAAGCTTTCTTT. Full variable domain (missing parts from reference TRBV5-1 and TRBJ1-1): KAGVTQTPRYLIKTRGQQVTLSCSPISGHRSVSWYQQTPGQGLQFLFEYFSETQRNKGNFPGRFSGRQFSNSRSEMNVSTLELGDSALYLCASSSGTENTEAFFGQGTRLTVV.

The V call is TRBV6-5, the J call TRBJ2-5; maybe TRBD2 (7 bases). The germline V gene has CDR1 MNHEY and CDR2 SVGAGI. The germline V and J ends were trimmed by 6 bases and 5 bases, with 13 bases remaining between them. CDR3 size: 13 residues. DNA for the CDR3: TGTGCCAGCAGAACCCCGGGGGGCGAGACCCAGTACTTC. This translates into CASRTPGGETQYF.

Turning to this clonotype: At one boundary the junction diverges from the germline segment, which might be a read error. V usage is TRBV29-1 and J usage is TRBJ2-4, with TRBD1 matching over 7 bases. The CDR3 loop spans 14 amino acids. Germline V gene data show CDR1 as SQVTM and CDR2 as ANQGSEA. CDR3: CSVANRGAKNIQYF. The CDR3 DNA follows: TGTAGCGTTGCGAACAGGGGAGCCAAAAACATTCAGTACTTC.

As regards this clonotype: This may arise from a read error, as a much more abundant clone is one base away. The chain joins TRBV29-1 to TRBJ1-1; D gene unclear. This CDR3 is built from 11 residues. V shed 5 bases and J shed 2 bases, with 6 bases lying between them. CDR1 is SQVTM, CDR2 ANQGSEA, per germline. CDR3 in DNA: TGCAGCGTTCCGAGTAACACTGAAGCTTTCTTT. Translated, it gives CSVPSNTEAFF.

V is TRBV6-5 and J is TRBJ2-2; D unclear. Trimming removed 2 bases from V and 4 bases from J, with 11 bases in between. CDR1 is MNHEY and CDR2 is SVGAGI in the germline V gene. This CDR3 contains 15 residues. The CDR3 nucleotides read TGTGCCAGCAGTTACACCCGCCAGGCCACCGGGGAGCTGTTTTTT. Protein: CASSYTRQATGELFF.

The rearrangement uses TRBV7-9 and TRBJ2-7; 7 bases are a match to TRBD1. The ends lost 0 bases at V and 2 bases at J; junction bases unmatched: 4. The CDR3 contains 15 residues. The germline V gene encodes CDR1 SEHNR and CDR2 FQNEAQ (reference sequence). CDR3 in amino acids: CASSLARGQTYEQYF. Written as DNA, the CDR3 is TGTGCCAGCAGCTTAGCGAGGGGACAGACCTACGAGCAGTACTTC.

In the case of this clonotype: The conserved final phenylalanine or tryptophan is absent from the CDR3, which likely points to a read error. The genes are TRBV6-5 and TRBJ2-7; 10 bases fit TRBD1. Germline assignment: CDR1 MNHEY and CDR2 SVGAGI. CDR3 length: 14 residues. After removal of 5 bases from V and 5 bases from J, the junction contained 6 bases not matched to a gene. In nucleotides, the CDR3 is TGTGCCAGCAGTCGGACAGGGGGTCGCAACGAGCAGTACATC. Translating it yields CASSRTGGRNEQYI.

The rearrangement links TRBV5-6 to TRBJ2-7, with D perhaps being TRBD1 or TRBD2 (5 bases each). Trimming pared 4 bases from V and 2 bases from J, leaving 13 bases between. CDR3 length: 14 residues. Germline CDR1 SGHDT, CDR2 YYEEEE. The CDR3 loop is CASSPGTLTYEQYF. DNA for the CDR3: TGTGCCAGCAGCCCCGGGACCCTCACCTACGAGCAGTACTTC.

This clonotype was detected only a few times. The chain recombines TRBV5-1 with TRBJ1-2, with TRBD1 matching over 11 bases. The germline V gene encodes CDR1 SGHRS and CDR2 YFSETQ. The trim removed 2 bases at V and 7 bases at J, leaving 7 bases unmatched. CDR3 length equals 15 residues. The CDR3 nucleotides read TGCGCCAGCAGCTTAAACGGACAGGGGGCGACTGGCTACACCTTC. Its translation is CASSLNGQGATGYTF.

This clonotype was counted only a few times. The gene calls are TRBV5-1 and TRBJ1-1; 8 bases match TRBD1. V lost 2 bases, J lost 4 bases, and 7 bases stayed unmatched. The germline V gene has CDR1 SGHRS and CDR2 YFSETQ. CDR3 length equals 15 residues. The CDR3: CASSLSTGAGTEAFF. CDR3 DNA sequence: TGCGCCAGCAGCTTATCGACAGGGGCGGGCACTGAAGCTTTCTTT.

This clonotype was recorded many times. The chain employs TRBV6-5 and TRBJ2-7; 7 positions match TRBD1. Germline assignment: CDR1 MNHEY and CDR2 SVGAGI. V was clipped by 5 bases and J by 3 bases; unmatched bases: 10. The CDR3 sequence is 15 residues long. The DNA of the CDR3 is TGTGCCAGCAGTAAACGGGACAGTTTAGGCTACGAGCAGTACTTC. Translation gives CASSKRDSLGYEQYF.

The chain carries TRBV5-1 and TRBJ2-3; D might be TRBD2 (5 bases). The germline V and J ends were trimmed by 0 bases and 4 bases, with 15 bases remaining between them. The CDR3 length is 16 residues. Germline V lookup: CDR1 SGHRS, CDR2 YFSETQ. For the CDR3, the DNA is TGCGCCAGCAGCTTGGCAGTTGGGAGCACGGCAGATACGCAGTATTTT. It is translated as CASSLAVGSTADTQYF.

This clonotype came up a few times. The rearrangement joins TRBV6-1 to TRBJ1-6; 9 bases are shared with TRBD1. The CDR3 is 15 residues long. Germline CDR1 is MNHNS and CDR2 is SASEGT. With 6 bases clipped from V and 9 bases from J, the junction kept 9 bases outside the gene matches. The CDR3 bases are TGTGCCAGCAGGTCCGGGACAGGGACCTCTTCACCCCTCCACTTT. The encoded protein is CASRSGTGTSSPLHF.

V is TRBV2 and J is TRBJ1-6, with TRBD1 as a possible D gene (6 bases). Germline CDR1 SNHLY, CDR2 FYNNEI. This CDR3 contains 15 residues. Trimming removed 6 bases at V and 3 bases at J, with 12 bases between. CDR3 in DNA: TGTGCCAGCAGGAAGGACAGTGACTATAATTCACCCCTCCACTTT. Translating it yields CASRKDSDYNSPLHF.

The gene calls are TRBV9 and TRBJ1-3, with 7 nucleotides matching TRBD1. CDR3 length equals 13 residues. Germline loops: CDR1 SGDLS, CDR2 YYNGEE. The J segment lost 7 bases and the V segment lost 3 bases, leaving 4 bases of the junction unmatched. CDR3 loop: CASSAQTGNTIYF. The CDR3 nucleotides read TGTGCCAGCAGCGCCCAGACAGGGAACACCATATATTTT.

This clonotype was seen more than once but under ten times. The chain joins TRBV5-1 to TRBJ2-3, with D possibly matching TRBD1 (5 bases). The CDR3 covers 14 residues. The V end was cut by 5 bases, the J end by 2 bases, with 12 bases between. Germline V lookup: CDR1 SGHRS, CDR2 YFSETQ. The CDR3 is CASSSVGATDTQYF. As DNA, the CDR3 is TGCGCCAGCAGTTCCGTAGGGGCCACAGATACGCAGTATTTT.

This rearrangement joins TRBV7-2 to TRBJ1-6; 7 nucleotides agree with TRBD1. The junction had 4 bases not matched to a gene; V was cut back by 5 bases and J by 6 bases. This CDR3 is built from 14 residues. The germline V gene has CDR1 SGHTA and CDR2 FQGNSA. The CDR3 is CASSPDRVNSPLHF. The CDR3 nucleotides read TGTGCCAGCAGCCCCGACAGGGTTAATTCACCCCTCCACTTT.

Notes on this clonotype: At one of its ends the junction is not consistent with the germline gene, which may arise from a read error. The V gene is TRBV7-2, the J gene TRBJ2-3; 11 nucleotides line up with TRBD2. CDR1 and CDR2 from the germline V gene are SGHTA and FQGNSA. The CDR3 has 18 amino acids. CDR3 in DNA: TGTGCCAGCAGCCTAGCCCCTAGCGGGGGGACTTACACAGATACGCAGTATTTT. Its translation: CASSLAPSGGTYTDTQYF.